This TCR beta chain was captured by sequencing in a study of blood T cell repertoires in COVID-19. Study in general: Donors in the United States, Italy and Spain gave samples during acute or convalescent COVID-19. In each case, the material was cDNA or gDNA derived from T cells, B-cell-depleted T cells, or PBMCs.

Individuals aged about 18 to 89 years were recruited from fewer than 25 US areas. Recovered status in Cohort 3 required two negative PCRs, clearance, or symptom resolution. Clones were read by immunoSEQ multiplex PCR, and TCRdb kept only the in-frame ones, dropping some. In the table there are approximately 190,000 clones, approximately 84% of which are singletons. Unmatched junction bases numbered 14, after V lost 3 bases and J lost 5 bases. This CDR3 is 20 amino acids long. Germline CDR1 is MDHEN and CDR2 is SYDVKM. The J gene is TRBJ1-6, the V gene TRBV28; 12 bases are shared with TRBD1. The sequenced material came from PBMCs or T cells enriched from blood (not recorded which). The clonotype was recovered from a man in his forties who had recovered from COVID-19. This chain's CDR3 is CASSFHSVRGQGADNSPLHF. DNA for the CDR3: TGTGCCAGCAGTTTCCATAGTGTAAGGGGACAGGGGGCAGATAATTCACCCCTCCACTTT.